The clone carrying this T cell receptor beta chain came up a few times. What it recognizes is unknown. Trimming cost V 1 base and J 5 bases, with 11 bases left between them. The CDR3 loop spans 15 amino acids. In germline, CDR1 is SGHVS, CDR2 FNYEAQ. This entry is derived from a study of CD8+ T cells in alopecia areata. Study-wide points: Throughout tofacitinib, many expanded lesional clones continued to persist in scalp and blood. Lesional scalp, especially alopecia totalis/universalis, showed higher clonality than normal scalp. Resident alphabeta T cells of normal skin are also sequenced in scalp samples.

Sequencing templates came from extracted RNA that was reverse transcribed into cDNA. Sequencing used immunoSEQ multiplex PCR; TCRdb keeps in-frame clones, though not all of them. The table shows roughly 6,000 clones, with roughly 61% occurring only once. The treatment: oral pan-JAK inhibitor, 5-10 mg twice daily. Peripheral blood samples and lesional scalp punch biopsies were obtained from alopecia areata patients. This sequence originates from a human donor with alopecia areata. The V and J genes are TRBV7-6 and TRBJ2-2; TRBD2 might be the D (5 bases). The source material was skin, sampled between weeks 30 and 35, from a patient treated with tofacitinib. Here the CDR3 reads CASSLVGSGTGELFF. CDR3 DNA: TGTGCCAGCAGCTTAGTGGGGAGTGGAACCGGGGAGCTGTTTTTT.